Listed below are T cell receptor beta chains from one sample, sequenced in a study of shared clonotypes between healthy human individuals. Only in-frame clones appear in the TCRdb table, and some are missing; sequencing was by immunoSEQ multiplex PCR. The table has about 480,000 clones, approximately 85% seen once. Sequencing was carried out using PBMCs. These receptors were obtained from a woman in her forties in good health. Some clones in this sample may be carry-over from other donors' samples. Both conserved end residues are part of each CDR3. A D gene is named only where the DNA matches it firmly. A clone size is listed for some rows: how often the clone was seen (once, few, many), or a class if it is expanded.

>TRBJ2-1|14|.|.|TRBV27
CAREDSPLGNEQFF
TGTGCCAGGGAGGACTCGCCACTGGGGAATGAGCAGTTCTTC
>TRBJ2-5|13|TRBD2|.|TRBV7-9
CASSRTSVETQYF
TGTGCCAGCAGCCGGACTAGCGTCGAGACCCAGTACTTC
>TRBJ1-4|12|.|.|TRBV30
CALDGGSEKLFF
TGTGCCCTGGACGGAGGGTCCGAAAAACTGTTTTTT
>TRBJ2-1|13|.|.|TRBV4-2
CASSPTARHEQFF
TGTGCCAGCAGCCCCACTGCCCGACATGAGCAGTTCTTC
>TRBJ2-7|12|.|.|TRBV28
CASSLFSYEQYF
TGTGCCAGCAGTTTATTTTCCTACGAGCAGTACTTC
>TRBJ2-1|14|TRBD2|few|TRBV2
CASRASGGYNEQFF
TGTGCCAGCAGGGCGAGCGGGGGATACAATGAGCAGTTCTTC
>TRBJ1-2|16|TRBD1|.|TRBV19
CASSGATGGADYGYTF
TGTGCCAGTAGTGGGGCCACAGGGGGCGCAGACTATGGCTACACCTTC
>TRBJ2-3|13|.|few|TRBV7-6
CASSLGGGGPGYF
TGTGCCAGCAGCTTAGGCGGTGGTGGACCGGGGTATTTT
>TRBJ2-1|16|TRBD2|.|TRBV9
CASTVSGRATYNEQFF
TGTGCCAGCACCGTTAGCGGGAGGGCCACCTACAATGAGCAGTTCTTC
>TRBJ1-5|15|.|.|TRBV15
CATSTGAGRDQPQHF
TGTGCCACCAGCACCGGGGCGGGGAGGGATCAGCCCCAGCATTTT
>TRBJ2-3|17|TRBD2|.|TRBV11-1
CASSLSIASGRKDTQYF
TGTGCCAGCAGCTTATCGATCGCTAGCGGGAGGAAGGATACGCAGTATTTT
>TRBJ1-5|15|TRBD1|.|TRBV19
CASSISGTGDQPQHF
TGTGCCAGTAGTATTTCTGGGACAGGCGACCAGCCCCAGCATTTT
>TRBJ2-1|15|.|.|TRBV7-3
CASSQGRQRYNEQFF
TGTGCCAGCAGCCAAGGGAGACAGCGATACAATGAGCAGTTCTTC
>TRBJ1-4|15|.|.|TRBV5-1
CASSSGGQTNEKLFF
TGCGCCAGCAGCTCGGGAGGACAGACTAATGAAAAACTGTTTTTT
>TRBJ2-2|14|.|.|TRBV9
CASSALATPGELFF
TGTGCCAGCAGCGCCCTAGCGACCCCCGGGGAGCTGTTTTTT
>TRBJ2-1|15|TRBD2|.|TRBV7-8
CASSTRLAGGGEQFF
TGTGCCAGCAGCACCAGACTAGCGGGAGGGGGTGAGCAGTTCTTC
>TRBJ2-3|15|TRBD2|.|TRBV29-1
CSVALRREVSDTQYF
TGCAGCGTTGCCCTCCGGCGGGAGGTCTCAGATACGCAGTATTTT